This TCR beta chain is from a study of blood T cell repertoires in COVID-19. Study-wide context: Donors in Cohort 3 counted as recovered after two negative PCRs, clearance, or symptom resolution.

The protocol was immunoSEQ multiplex PCR, while the TCRdb copy is restricted to in-frame clones and leaves out a portion. The sample has roughly 190,000 clones; roughly 86% are singletons. V lost 7 bases, J lost 2 bases, and 17 bases lay in between. The CDR3 runs to 15 residues. The V gene's germline CDR1 is MNHEY and CDR2 SVGAGI. Residents of 24 US areas, aged about 18 to 89 years, made up the participants. The sequenced sample was PBMCs or T cells enriched from blood (not recorded which). The receptor was derived from a woman in her 40s in a cohort exposed to, infected with or recovered from COVID-19 (not recorded which). V gene TRBV6-5 combines with J gene TRBJ1-2, with D possibly being TRBD1 (6 bases). The CDR3 DNA reads TGTGCCAGCACCCCCTGGGGCAGGGGAAACTATGGCTACACCTTC. Residues: CASTPWGRGNYGYTF.